This T cell receptor beta chain derives from a study of Ad26.COV2.S vaccination and SARS-CoV-2 variants. Sequencing used immunoSEQ multiplex PCR; TCRdb keeps in-frame clones, though not all of them. The repertoire consists of some 340,000 clones, with 86% occurring once and the leading ten covering less than 2%. Germline CDR1 and CDR2: LNHNV and YYDKDF (reference sequence). The length of the CDR3 is 17 residues. Trimming stripped 0 bases from V and 5 bases from J, with 17 bases between. Treatment described: some 19 received Ad26.COV2.S at low or high dose, single or two shots; five or six received placebo; per-sample allocation not given. Day 63 following the first vaccine or placebo injection was when the samples were taken. Boston provided a donor who was an adult aged 18-55 years. What was given as vaccine was an Ad26 vector encoding Wuhan-strain SARS-CoV-2 spike.

The sequence derives from a person between 18 and 65 years old who received the Ad26.COV2.S COVID-19 vaccine or a placebo. The input for sequencing was peripheral blood, taken in a trial of Ad26.COV2.S vaccine versus placebo. The gene calls are TRBV15 and TRBJ1-5, with D perhaps matching TRBD1 (5 bases). CDR3 region: CATSRDRGQGGYQPQHF. In DNA, the CDR3 is TGTGCCACCAGCAGAGATAGGGGTCAGGGAGGATATCAGCCCCAGCATTTT.